This paragraph reports one T cell receptor (beta chain). The antigen remains unidentified. The data were obtained in a study of T cell clonotyping in hematopoietic cell transplantation. Turning to the study itself: Recipient samples before transplant were obtained post-cytoreduction.

Sequencing used immunoSEQ multiplex PCR; TCRdb keeps in-frame clones, though not all of them. The table includes fewer than 100,000 clones, about 96% detected once. Study-wide findings and caveats: After transplant, recipient diversity fell while pathologically expanded clonotypes grew through day 180. Cells were unsorted, so CD4 and CD8 contributions were not separated. Higher Inverse Simpson Index values in graft donor and pretransplant recipient predicted broader posttransplant TCR diversity.

V lost 5 bases to trimming and J lost 2 bases, with 6 bases between them. The CDR3 consists of 12 residues. The V gene's germline CDR1 is SGHTA and CDR2 FQGNSA. Time point of the sample: recipient sample about 28 days before transplant, after cytoreduction. Sample: peripheral blood mononuclear cells, taken before stem cell transplant. The origin of this receptor is a woman between 50 and 59 years old with acute myeloid leukemia. Some clones in this sample may be carry-over from other donors' samples. The chain recombines TRBV7-2 with TRBJ2-5; no clear D gene. The CDR3 sequence is CASSPGQETQYF. CDR3 DNA: TGTGCCAGCAGCCCCGGTCAAGAGACCCAGTACTTC.